The 19 T cell receptor beta chains below all came from one sample that was sequenced in a study of low-dose radiotherapy and immunotherapy resistance in tumors. Alpha and beta chains were covered, as first-strand cDNA relied on TRAV- and TRBV-specific primers. TCRs were amplified for roughly 20 PCR cycles with a constant-region primer and V-primer adapter. One entry per CDR3 protein results from TCRdb running MiXCR on the reads. The data contain approximately 6,000 distinct CDR3 sequences, roughly 80% of them seen just once; the ten biggest clones take up 5% to 6.5%. The receptor set was obtained from a human donor with advanced metastatic prostate, ovarian, gallbladder or colorectal cancer (not recorded which). This table probably holds off-target reads from a library built for another chain.

The gene calls are TRBV11-2 and TRBJ2-3, with D tentatively TRBD2 (5 bases). The V and J ends lost 2 bases and 2 bases respectively, with 11 bases between them. The CDR3 length is 15 residues. Germline CDR1 reads SGHAT; CDR2 reads FQNNGV. The CDR3 here is CASSLYRGSTDTQYF. For the CDR3, the DNA is TGTGCCAGCAGCTTATATCGGGGTTCCACAGATACGCAGTATTTT. Combining the CDR3 with reference TRBV11-2 and TRBJ2-3 gives the whole variable domain EAGVAQSPRYKIIEKRQSVAFWCNPISGHATLYWYQQILGQGPKLLIQFQNNGVVDDSQLPKDRFSAERLKGVDSTLKIQPAKLEDSAVYLCASSLYRGSTDTQYFGPGTRLTVL.

The gene calls are TRBV6-6 and TRBJ2-1; D is perhaps TRBD1 (6 bases). Trimming shortened V by 2 bases and J by 4 bases, and 12 bases separated the two germline ends. The CDR3 spans 15 residues. The germline V gene has CDR1 MNHNY and CDR2 SVGAGI (reference sequence). CDR3 DNA sequence: TGTGCCAGCAGTTACCTCAGAGGGGGATACAATGAGCAGTTCTTC. It translates to CASSYLRGGYNEQFF.

The V and J genes are TRBV29-1 and TRBJ2-3; the D gene is possibly TRBD1 (5 bases). Trimming took off 6 bases at V and 2 bases at J, with 12 bases between the two ends. Germline V gene sequence: CDR1 SQVTM, CDR2 ANQGSEA. The length of the CDR3 is 13 residues. This chain's CDR3 is CSVDPGFTDTQYF. CDR3 nucleotide sequence: TGCAGCGTCGACCCAGGGTTCACAGATACGCAGTATTTT.

This clonotype was seen only a few times. The chain employs TRBV12-3 or TRBV12-4 and TRBJ2-1, with D possibly being TRBD1 (5 bases). V was clipped by 3 bases and J by 0 bases, with 18 bases between them. The CDR3 length is 18 residues. CDR3 loop: CASSFFEVGARSYNEQFF. The CDR3 DNA follows: TGTGCCAGCAGTTTTTTTGAGGTAGGGGCCCGCTCCTACAATGAGCAGTTCTTC.

The chain is built from TRBV20-1 and TRBJ1-3; no reliable D call. This CDR3 has 12 residues. CDR1 is DFQATT, CDR2 SNEGSKA, per germline (reference sequence). Here the CDR3 reads CRADYSGNTIYF. DNA for the CDR3: TGCAGGGCCGACTACTCTGGAAACACCATATATTTT.

This chain connects TRBV6-1 to TRBJ1-1; 7 nucleotides match TRBD1. V lost 7 bases, J lost 0 bases, and 2 bases stayed unmatched. CDR1 and CDR2 (germline): MNHNS, SASEGT. There are 13 residues in the CDR3. This chain's CDR3 is CASTGQMNTEAFF. CDR3 sequence (DNA): TGTGCCAGCACGGGACAGATGAACACTGAAGCTTTCTTT.

The CDR3 loop reads CASGAGTENTEAFF. CDR3 nucleotides: TGTGCCAGCGGCGCCGGGACAGAGAACACTGAAGCTTTCTTT. This rearrangement joins TRBV7-6 to TRBJ1-1; 7 nucleotides match TRBD1. The CDR3 consists of 14 residues. Trimming took 8 bases from V and 1 from J; bases not matched to a gene: 7. Germline V lookup: CDR1 SGHVS, CDR2 FNYEAQ.

This chain links TRBV20-1 with TRBJ2-1; D remains unclear. Between the trimmed V and J ends, which lost 3 bases and 8 bases, there was a span of 8 bases. This CDR3 is built from 11 residues. Germline CDR1 and CDR2: DFQATT and SNEGSKA (reference sequence). The chain's CDR3 is CSASASYEQFF. For the CDR3, the DNA is TGCAGTGCTAGCGCCAGCTATGAGCAGTTCTTC.

The CDR3 loop is CASSPWTGELFF. DNA of the CDR3: TGTGCCAGCAGCCCCTGGACCGGGGAGCTGTTTTTT. V gene TRBV28 combines with J gene TRBJ2-2; D is unresolved. V was cut by 6 bases and J by 5 bases, with 7 bases left in between. Per the germline V gene, CDR1 is MDHEN and CDR2 is SYDVKM. The CDR3 contains 12 residues.

The V and J genes are TRBV27 and TRBJ2-7; a possible D gene is TRBD1 (5 bases). The CDR3 has 14 residues. Germline assignment: CDR1 MNHEY and CDR2 SMNVEV (reference sequence). Trimming shortened V by 4 bases and J by 6 bases, and 16 bases separated the two germline ends. CDR3 residues: CASSSTGQGFEQYF. For the CDR3, the DNA is TGTGCCAGCAGTTCCACCGGCCAGGGCTTCGAGCAGTACTTC.

This clonotype was recorded only once. V and J are TRBV6-8 and TRBJ2-7; 8 nucleotides agree with TRBD2. The CDR3 spans 15 residues. Germline values: CDR1 MNHGY, CDR2 SAAAGT. Losses at the gene ends were 5 bases for V and 4 bases for J; bases not matched to a gene: 10. CDR3 DNA: TGTGCCAGCAGTGAACGGGCGGGGGGAGTTTACGAGCAGTACTTC. This sequence encodes CASSERAGGVYEQYF.

The chain carries TRBV28 and TRBJ1-5; the D gene is possibly TRBD1 (5 bases). The length of the CDR3 is 16 residues. Deletions cut 6 bases from V and 0 bases from J, with 15 bases between. The germline gives CDR1 MDHEN, CDR2 SYDVKM. The CDR3 protein is CASRTRQQYSNQPQHF. CDR3 coding DNA: TGTGCCAGCAGAACTAGACAGCAATATAGCAATCAGCCCCAGCATTTT.

This clonotype has just a few counts. The chain recombines TRBV5-1 with TRBJ2-6; D gene ambiguous. Per the germline V gene, CDR1 is SGHRS and CDR2 is YFSETQ. V lost 0 bases to trimming and J lost 0 bases, with 1 base between them. The CDR3 covers 14 residues. The CDR3 sequence: CASSLDSGANVLTF. Written as DNA, the CDR3 is TGCGCCAGCAGCTTGGACTCTGGGGCCAACGTCCTGACTTTC.

The chain links TRBV28 to TRBJ1-2; D is undetermined. The CDR3 is 14 amino acids. Looked up from germline, CDR1 is MDHEN and CDR2 is SYDVKM. V shed 9 bases and J shed 2 bases, with 16 bases lying between them. The DNA of the CDR3 is TGTGCCAGTATTCCGGGAAACCCGAACTATGGCTACACCTTC. Translated, it gives CASIPGNPNYGYTF.

This chain joins TRBV7-2 and TRBJ1-2; maybe TRBD1 (5 bases). The CDR3 covers 14 residues. Per germline, CDR1 SGHTA and CDR2 FQGNSA. V lost 1 base to trimming and J lost 8 bases, with 14 bases between them. The CDR3 region has the DNA TGTGCCAGCAGCTTAGAAGGTCGCCAGGGCGGCTACACCTTC. It specifies CASSLEGRQGGYTF.

This clonotype was observed a few times. The chain combines TRBV30 with TRBJ1-1, with 9 bases identical to TRBD1. V lost 4 bases and J lost 6; bases outside the gene matches: 6. The CDR3 loop spans 13 amino acids. The germline CDR1 and CDR2 sequences are GTSNPN and SVGIG (reference sequence). The DNA of the CDR3 is TGTGCCTGGAAGAACGACAGGGGGGCTGAAGCTTTCTTT. Protein sequence: CAWKNDRGAEAFF.

A note on this clonotype: At one end, the junction sequence differs from germline, possibly due to a read error. The chain joins TRBV9 to TRBJ2-6; D is perhaps TRBD1 or TRBD2 (5 bases each). CDR3 length: 15 amino acids. Per germline, CDR1 SGDLS and CDR2 YYNGEE. The chain's CDR3 is CASNLRGGGTNVLTF. CDR3 nucleotide sequence: TGTGCCAGCAACCTCCGGGGCGGTGGGACCAACGTCCTGACTTTC.

The rearrangement links TRBV20-1 to TRBJ1-2, with TRBD1 matching 7 bases. The CDR3 sequence is 13 residues long. Looked up from germline, CDR1 is DFQATT and CDR2 is SNEGSKA (reference sequence). CDR3 sequence reads: CSSGTAALVGYTF. CDR3 DNA sequence: TGCAGCTCCGGGACAGCGGCCTTAGTAGGCTACACCTTC.

CDR3 sequence reads: CASTPVSGLGGYEQYF. In nucleotides, the CDR3 is TGTGCCAGCACCCCGGTCTCAGGGTTAGGAGGCTACGAGCAGTACTTC. The V call is TRBV5-6, the J call TRBJ2-7; perhaps D is TRBD1 or TRBD2 (5 bases each). V lost 6 bases, J lost 3 bases, and 22 bases lay in between. Germline CDR1 is SGHDT and CDR2 is YYEEEE. CDR3 length: 16 residues.